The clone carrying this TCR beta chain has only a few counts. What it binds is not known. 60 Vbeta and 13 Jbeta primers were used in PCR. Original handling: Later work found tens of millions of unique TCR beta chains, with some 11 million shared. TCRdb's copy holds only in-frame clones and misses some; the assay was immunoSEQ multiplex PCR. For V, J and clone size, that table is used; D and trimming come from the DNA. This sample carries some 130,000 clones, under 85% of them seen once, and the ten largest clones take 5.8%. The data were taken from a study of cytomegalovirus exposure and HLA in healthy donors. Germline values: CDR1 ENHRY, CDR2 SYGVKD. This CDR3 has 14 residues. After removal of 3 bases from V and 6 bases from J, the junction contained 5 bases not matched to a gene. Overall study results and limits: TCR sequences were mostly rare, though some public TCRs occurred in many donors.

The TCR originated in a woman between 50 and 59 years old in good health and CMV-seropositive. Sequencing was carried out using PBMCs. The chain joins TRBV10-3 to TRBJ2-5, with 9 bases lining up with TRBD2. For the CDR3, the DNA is TGTGCCATCAGTGACTCTAGCGGGGAGCAGACCCAGTACTTC. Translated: CAISDSSGEQTQYF.